This paragraph reports one TCR beta chain. This entry belongs to a study of technical replicates of blood from a few donors. V dropped 2 bases and J dropped 8; count of bases not matched to a gene: 8. The germline V gene has CDR1 KGHSH and CDR2 LQKENI. The length of the CDR3 is 15 residues. Measured with immunoSEQ multiplex PCR; TCRdb has only the in-frame clones, and not every one. The sample has some 70,000 clones, roughly 90% seen once. This chain links TRBV18 with TRBJ2-1; 8 positions match TRBD1. Sequenced sample: PBMCs. The clonotype comes from a human donor in good health. Some clones in this sample may be carry-over from other donors' samples. The CDR3 reads CASSPGQGASDEQFF. The CDR3 coding sequence is TGTGCCAGCTCACCAGGGCAGGGGGCGTCGGATGAGCAGTTCTTC.